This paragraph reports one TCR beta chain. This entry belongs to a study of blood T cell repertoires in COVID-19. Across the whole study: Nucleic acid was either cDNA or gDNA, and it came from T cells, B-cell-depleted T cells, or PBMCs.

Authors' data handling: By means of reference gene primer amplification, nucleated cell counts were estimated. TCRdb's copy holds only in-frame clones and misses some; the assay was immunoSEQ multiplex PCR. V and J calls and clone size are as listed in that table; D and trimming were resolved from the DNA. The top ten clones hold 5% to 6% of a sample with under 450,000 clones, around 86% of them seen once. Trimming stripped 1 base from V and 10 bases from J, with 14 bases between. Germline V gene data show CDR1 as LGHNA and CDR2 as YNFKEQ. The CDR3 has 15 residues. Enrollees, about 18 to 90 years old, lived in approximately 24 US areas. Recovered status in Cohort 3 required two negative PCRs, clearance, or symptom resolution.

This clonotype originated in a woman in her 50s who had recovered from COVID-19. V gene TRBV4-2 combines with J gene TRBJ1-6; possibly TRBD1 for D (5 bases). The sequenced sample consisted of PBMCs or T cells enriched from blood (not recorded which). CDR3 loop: CASSQAPGYSSPLHF. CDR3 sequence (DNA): TGTGCCAGCAGCCAAGCGCCAGGGTATAGCTCACCCCTCCACTTT.